This T cell receptor (beta chain) was found in a study of T-cell memory formation after mild COVID-19 (dated by TCRdb to about 2021). Regarding the complete study: TCR sequence clusters from the two donors were found to be largely donor specific. T-cell clones expanding and contracting after mild COVID-19 in two donors were tracked by longitudinal TCRalpha and TCRbeta repertoire sequencing. The cohort comprised two young, previously healthy adult volunteers, one female and one male. Overall results and qualifications from the work: Clones that contracted from day 15 to 85 showed balanced CD4/CD8 phenotypes, whereas a second wave of clones that expanded from day 15 to 37 leaned towards CD4+. The study included only a couple of mild cases, and larger cohorts that include severe cases with pre-infection samples were judged to be necessary. Whether the second-wave clones peaking on day 37 were SARS-CoV-2 specific was not confirmed. Contracting CD4+ clones turned up mainly in the CM and EM memory subsets, whereas EMRA was where CD8+ clones were enriched. The detection of some responding clones in pre-infection memory suggests that pre-existing cross-reactive memory T cells joined the SARS-CoV-2 response.

Only a few counts were recorded for this clonotype. The antigen this receptor binds is unknown. Within one base of it there is no much larger clone, and no base qualities were kept. The V end gives up 4 bases and the J end 6 bases, leaving 9 bases in the junction not matched to a gene. Per the germline V gene, SGHTA is the CDR1 and FQGNSA is the CDR2. The CDR3 covers 16 residues, taking in both the cysteine and the phenylalanine. Only the CDR3 part of the read is kept: 48 bases, read in frame from the first base. The sample was run on an Illumina NovaSeq 6000. TCRalpha and TCRbeta cDNA libraries were constructed by 5'RACE with constant-segment primers, with sample barcodes and unique molecular identifiers being introduced. RNA was extracted from every sample with Trizol reagent. Libraries were amplified in two PCR steps, with a second sample barcode and Illumina TruSeq adapters added in the second step. Sequencing of libraries was performed on an Illumina NovaSeq with 2 x 150 bp paired-end reads. Turning to the authors' computational methods: Reads were demultiplexed and collapsed into UMI-guided consensus sequences with migec v1.2.7. With mixcr v2.1.11, UMI consensuses were aligned to TRA and TRB V and J templates and assembled into clonotypes. A clonotype was counted as expanded or contracted only if both edgeR and NoisET called the change significant, with noise models trained on biological replicates. edgeR calls used a false discovery rate-adjusted p below 0.01 and a log2 fold-change threshold of 1. As an exploratory analysis of dynamics, max-normalized trajectories of the 1000 most abundant clonotypes were examined by PCA with hierarchical clustering. Each responding clone was given a CD4 or CD8 phenotype based on the CD4+ and CD8+ repertoires, which had been sequenced separately. TCRdb trimmed public reads at Q25 via fastp, called clones via MiXCR and kept in-frame beta chains. Every distinct CDR3 protein forms one entry, paired with its most common genes and DNA. These V and J calls originate from TCRdb's pipeline instead of the authors' own analysis. This sample lists 250,000 to 300,000 distinct CDR3 sequences; around 15% were detected once. The top ten clones comprise approximately 23% of the sample.

Ficoll-Paque density gradient centrifugation was used to isolate PBMCs. The rearrangement combines TRBV7-2 with TRBJ2-1; TRBD2 lines up with 10 middle nucleotides. This clonotype originated in a man between 18 and 29 years old who had mild COVID-19 (a few samples of this study predate the infection). The sample titles of this study are shuffled in the database, so cell type and time point are left out; the donor was told from shared clones. Sequences were obtained from PBMCs or a T cell subset sorted from them (not recorded which). The bases read TGTGCCAGCAGCTCCTCACTAGCGGGGACCGGCAATGAGCAGTTCTTC. It specifies CASSSSLAGTGNEQFF.